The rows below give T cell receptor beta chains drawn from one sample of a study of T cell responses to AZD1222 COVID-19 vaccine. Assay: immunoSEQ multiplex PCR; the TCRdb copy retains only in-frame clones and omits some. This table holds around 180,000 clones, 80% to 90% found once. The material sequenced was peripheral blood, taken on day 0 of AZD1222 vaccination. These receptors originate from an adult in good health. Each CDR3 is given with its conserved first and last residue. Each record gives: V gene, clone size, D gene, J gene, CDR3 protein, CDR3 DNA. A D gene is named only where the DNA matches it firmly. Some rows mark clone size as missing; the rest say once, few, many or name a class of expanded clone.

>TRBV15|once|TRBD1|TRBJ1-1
CATSSRQGRNTEAFF
TGTGCCACCAGCAGCCGACAGGGACGGAACACTGAAGCTTTCTTT
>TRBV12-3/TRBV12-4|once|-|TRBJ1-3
CASIASGRNTIYF
TGTGCCAGCATAGCGTCTGGGAGAAACACCATATATTTT
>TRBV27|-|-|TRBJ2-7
CASSLEPRGPHEQYF
TGTGCCAGCAGTTTAGAACCCCGAGGCCCCCACGAGCAGTACTTC
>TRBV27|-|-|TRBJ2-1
CASSTQGIGDYNEQFF
TGTGCCAGCAGTACCCAAGGGATAGGCGACTACAATGAGCAGTTCTTC
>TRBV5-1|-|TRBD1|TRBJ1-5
CASSLAPGGVQPQHF
TGCGCCAGCAGCTTGGCTCCAGGGGGGGTTCAGCCCCAGCATTTT
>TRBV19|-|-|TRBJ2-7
CASSMQDGGRHEQYF
TGTGCCAGTAGTATGCAGGACGGAGGACGGCACGAGCAGTACTTC
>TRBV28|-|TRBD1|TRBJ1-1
CASTNRGLRTEAFF
TGTGCCAGCACCAACAGGGGGCTAAGGACTGAAGCTTTCTTT
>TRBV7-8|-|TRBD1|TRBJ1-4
CASSSRGPIATNEKLFF
TGTGCCAGCAGCTCGAGGGGGCCGATTGCAACTAATGAAAAACTGTTTTTT
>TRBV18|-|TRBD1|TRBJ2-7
CASSPAGQGYYEQYF
TGTGCCAGCTCACCGGCGGGACAGGGGTACTACGAGCAGTACTTC
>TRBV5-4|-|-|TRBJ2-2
CASSLEGFTGELFF
TGTGCCAGCAGCTTGGAGGGGTTCACCGGGGAGCTGTTTTTT